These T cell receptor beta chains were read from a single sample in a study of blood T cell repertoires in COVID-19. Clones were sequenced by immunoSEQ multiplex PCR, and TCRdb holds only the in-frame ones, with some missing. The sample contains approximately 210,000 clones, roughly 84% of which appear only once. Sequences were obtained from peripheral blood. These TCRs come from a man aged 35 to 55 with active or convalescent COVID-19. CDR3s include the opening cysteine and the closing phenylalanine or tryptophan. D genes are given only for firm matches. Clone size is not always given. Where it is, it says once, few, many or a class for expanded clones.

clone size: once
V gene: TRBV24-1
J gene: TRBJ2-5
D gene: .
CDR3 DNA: TGTGCCACCAGTGATGGACAGCTCCAAGAGACCCAGTACTTC
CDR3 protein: CATSDGQLQETQYF

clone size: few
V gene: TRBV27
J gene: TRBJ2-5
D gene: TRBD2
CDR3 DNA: TGTGCCAGCAGTTTGTCGGGGGGGGCCCAGGAGACCCAGTACTTC
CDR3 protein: CASSLSGGAQETQYF

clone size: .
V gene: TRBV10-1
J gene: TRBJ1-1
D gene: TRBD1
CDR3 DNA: TGCGCCAGCAGTGAGGGACCGGGACAGGGGGCGACTGAAGCTTTCTTT
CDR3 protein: CASSEGPGQGATEAFF

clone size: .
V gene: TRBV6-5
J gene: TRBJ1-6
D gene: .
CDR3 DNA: TGTGCCAGCCTTACTCAGGTTAATTCACCCCTCCACTTT
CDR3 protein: CASLTQVNSPLHF

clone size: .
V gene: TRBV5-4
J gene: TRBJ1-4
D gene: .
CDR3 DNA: TGTGCCAGCAGCCCGGGAGGGCCGAATGAAAAACTGTTTTTT
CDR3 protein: CASSPGGPNEKLFF

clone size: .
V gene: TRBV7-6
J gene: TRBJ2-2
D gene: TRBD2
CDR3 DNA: TGTGCCAGCAGCCCTGGGGCTAGCGGGGGGGCTCCCGGGGAGCTGTTTTTT
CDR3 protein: CASSPGASGGAPGELFF

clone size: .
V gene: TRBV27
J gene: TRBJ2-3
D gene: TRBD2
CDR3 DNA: TGTGCCAGCAGGATTTTACTAGCGGGAGTTAGAACAGATACGCAGTATTTT
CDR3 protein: CASRILLAGVRTDTQYF

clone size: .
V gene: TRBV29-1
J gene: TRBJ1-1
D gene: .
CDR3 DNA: TGCAGCGTTGAGACAGGACAAACTGAAGCTTTCTTT
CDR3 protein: CSVETGQTEAFF

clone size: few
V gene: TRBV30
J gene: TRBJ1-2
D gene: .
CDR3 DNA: TGTGCCTGGAGCCGCGGCCAGCTCTATGGCTACACCTTC
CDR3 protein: CAWSRGQLYGYTF

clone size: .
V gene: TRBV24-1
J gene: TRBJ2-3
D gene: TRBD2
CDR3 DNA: TGTGCCACCAGGTTGCCAGGGACTAGCGGGTCTAGCACAGATACGCAGTATTTT
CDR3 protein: CATRLPGTSGSSTDTQYF

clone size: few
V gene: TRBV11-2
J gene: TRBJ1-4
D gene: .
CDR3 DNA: TGTGCCAGCAGCTCGACGGCGCGGGGGCAGACTAATGAAAAACTGTTTTTT
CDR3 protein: CASSSTARGQTNEKLFF

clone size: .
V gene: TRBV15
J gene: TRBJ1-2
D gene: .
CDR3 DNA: TGTGCCACCAGCAGAGATAGGCAGCTAGCTAACTATGGCTACACCTTC
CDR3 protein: CATSRDRQLANYGYTF

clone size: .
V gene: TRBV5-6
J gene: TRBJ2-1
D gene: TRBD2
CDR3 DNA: TGTGCCAGCAGCTCTTTTGAACGGGGGGGCGACTTCGATGAGCAGTTCTTC
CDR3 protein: CASSSFERGGDFDEQFF

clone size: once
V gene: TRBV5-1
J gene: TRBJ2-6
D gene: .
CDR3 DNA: TGCGCCAGCAGCTTGGCCCGTTCTGGGGCCAACGTCCTGACTTTC
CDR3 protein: CASSLARSGANVLTF

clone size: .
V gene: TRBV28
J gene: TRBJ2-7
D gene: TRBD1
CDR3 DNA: TGTGCCAGCAGTTTGCTCCCGGGACAGGCTTACGAGCAGTACTTC
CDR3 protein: CASSLLPGQAYEQYF

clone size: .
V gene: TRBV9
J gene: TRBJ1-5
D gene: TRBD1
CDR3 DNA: TGTGCCAGCAGCCTCTGGGGGACAGAAGATCAGCCCCAGCATTTT
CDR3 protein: CASSLWGTEDQPQHF

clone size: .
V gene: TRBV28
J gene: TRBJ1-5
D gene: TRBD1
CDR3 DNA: TGTGCCAGCAGTTCCCCTCGGACAGGAAAATATAGCAATCAGCCCCAGCATTTT
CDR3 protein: CASSSPRTGKYSNQPQHF

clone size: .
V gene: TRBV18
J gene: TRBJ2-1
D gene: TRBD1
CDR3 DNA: TGTGCCAGCTCATTCGGACAGGGGTTCTACAATGAGCAGTTCTTC
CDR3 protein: CASSFGQGFYNEQFF

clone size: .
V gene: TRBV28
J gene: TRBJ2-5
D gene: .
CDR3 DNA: TGTGCCAGCAGTCTGCCCCCGAGGGAGACCCAGTACTTC
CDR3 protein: CASSLPPRETQYF

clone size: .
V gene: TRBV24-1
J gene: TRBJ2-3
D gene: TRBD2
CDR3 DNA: TGTGCCACCCGGACTAGCGGCACTACAGATACGCAGTATTTT
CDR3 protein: CATRTSGTTDTQYF